The source of this T cell receptor (beta chain) is a study of OX40 agonist ivuxolimab in advanced cancers. The table came from immunoSEQ multiplex PCR; TCRdb's copy has only in-frame clones and leaves some out. The sample includes some 35,000 clones, around 80% seen only once; the top ten take under 15%. Trimming pared 3 bases from V and 3 bases from J, leaving 13 bases between. CDR1 is SGHRS, CDR2 YFSETQ, per germline. CDR3 size: 15 residues. The V gene is TRBV5-1, the J gene TRBJ1-5; no definite D call. This TCR came from an adult with an advanced solid tumor such as melanoma, head and neck, liver or kidney cancer. The specimen comprised CD4+ or CD8+ T cells sorted from blood, sampled in a trial of the OX40 agonist ivuxolimab. CDR3 sequence: CASSSGDGPNQPQHF. DNA of the CDR3: TGCGCCAGCAGCTCCGGTGATGGCCCCAATCAGCCCCAGCATTTT.